This entry is about one T cell receptor (beta chain). Germline V gives CDR1 SGHTA, CDR2 FQGTGA. Trimming took off 5 bases at V and 5 bases at J, with 13 bases between the two ends. This CDR3 is 14 amino acids long. The second PCR ran about 6 to 12 cycles with a sample-barcoded 5' primer and J-beta primers. Each of the cDNA molecules was tagged by a template-switch adaptor with 12 random nucleotides. TCRdb reprocessed the 5' RACE reads via MiXCR and lists one record per CDR3 protein. This table holds around 1,700,000 distinct CDR3 sequences, 28% found once. The sample originates from a study of blood T cells in healthy people across ages.

The sample was blood. The chain uses TRBV7-3 and TRBJ2-1; D is tentatively TRBD1 or TRBD2 (5 bases each). The clonotype was recovered from a woman between 25 and 40 years old in good health. The CDR3 sequence: CASSRDHTDNEQFF. DNA of the CDR3: TGTGCCAGCAGCAGGGACCATACCGACAATGAGCAGTTCTTC.